Included here is one TCR beta chain sequence, with context. This entry belongs to a study of blood T cells in healthy people across ages. Germline trimming cut 3 bases from V and 8 bases from J; bases unmatched to any gene: 5. Germline V gives CDR1 SGHRS, CDR2 YFSETQ. The CDR3 length is 13 residues. Sample-barcoded 5' priming and a J-beta primer mix drove a second PCR of about 6 to 12 cycles. MiXCR was run by TCRdb on the 5' RACE reads, yielding one entry per CDR3 protein. The table has over 1,500,000 distinct CDR3 sequences, approximately 39% seen once. The chain combines TRBV5-1 with TRBJ2-1; 7 positions agree with TRBD2. The material sequenced was blood. The clonotype was recovered from a human donor in good health. DNA of the CDR3: TGCGCCAGCAGCTCTAGACTAGCTGATGAGCAGTTCTTC. It yields the protein CASSSRLADEQFF.